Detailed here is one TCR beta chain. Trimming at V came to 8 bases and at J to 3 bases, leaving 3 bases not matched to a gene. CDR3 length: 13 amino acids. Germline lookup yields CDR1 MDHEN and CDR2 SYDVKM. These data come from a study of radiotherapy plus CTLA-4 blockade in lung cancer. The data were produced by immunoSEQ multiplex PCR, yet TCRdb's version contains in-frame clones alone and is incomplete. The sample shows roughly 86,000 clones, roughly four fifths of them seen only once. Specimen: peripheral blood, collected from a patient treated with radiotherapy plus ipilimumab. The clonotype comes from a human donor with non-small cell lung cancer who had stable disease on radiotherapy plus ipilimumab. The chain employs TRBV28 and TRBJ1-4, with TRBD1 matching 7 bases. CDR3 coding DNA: TGTGCCAGCCAGGGGGTGGCTAATGAAAAACTGTTTTTT. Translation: CASQGVANEKLFF.